This record looks at one T cell receptor beta chain sequence and its context. Its target is unknown. Generated by immunoSEQ multiplex PCR, the TCRdb table keeps only in-frame clones and is missing some. The profile covers 83,000 or so clones, with around 87% appearing a single time and approximately 5% taken by the ten largest. The sample belongs to a study of T cell responses to AZD1222 COVID-19 vaccine. The CDR3 covers 17 residues. Germline-derived CDR1 and CDR2 are SGHRS and YFSETQ. V trimming: 0 bases; J trimming: 0 bases; junction bases outside the gene matches: 6. Overall study findings and caveats: Among the donors, most were white British and more were female, and clonal diversity was possibly underestimated. Reportedly, nearly half the spike-specific TCRs target unmutated variant regions.

The chain has TRBV5-1 and TRBJ1-3; 7 bases match TRBD1. This clonotype was obtained from an adult in good health. Source: peripheral blood, taken on day 0 of MenACWY control vaccination. The DNA of the CDR3 is TGCGCCAGCAGCTTGGAAGGGACAGCCTACTCTGGAAACACCATATATTTT. It is translated as CASSLEGTAYSGNTIYF.